This TCR beta chain came from a study of cytomegalovirus exposure and HLA in healthy donors (dated by TCRdb to about 2017). The study in broad terms: In an earlier analysis of 587 of the donors, about 260 Gb of sequence data and 90 million to 120 million unique TCR beta sequences from 150 million to 200 million T cells were reported. Approximately 300 gigabases of sequencing data and around 80 million unique TCR sequences made up an early release that covered approximately 650 HLA-typed donors. The genetic ancestry cluster associated with self-reported Caucasian donors included around 76% of the 398 genotyped donors. The study was designed to test whether signatures of past pathogen exposure could be identified by cataloging public T cell receptors. The study profiled the T cell repertoires of hundreds of subjects by immunosequencing and related them to cytomegalovirus serostatus. In addition to the first cohort of 500 to 850 subjects, a separate validation cohort of some 120 different subjects was used. To predict cytomegalovirus infection status, the study combined high-throughput TCR immunosequencing, statistical association of individual TCRs with disease status, and machine learning. A later analysis re-examined previously published TCR beta repertoires from around 670 donors and added high-resolution HLA genotyping to investigate patterns of TCR occurrence. The later analysis used no new phenotypic data to find candidate immune exposures, relying instead on TCR beta sequences and their occurrence across donors. To decide whether each TCR beta V gene segment behaved as functional or pseudogenic, an earlier analysis of several hundred of the donors relied on high-throughput TCR beta sequencing. Donor age, sex, ethnicity and CMV serostatus were collected together with the repertoire data. A later genetic analysis used genome-wide SNP genotypes for about three fifths of the roughly 700 donors, treating that subset as a discovery cohort. Every repertoire in the discovery cohort had been generated on one and the same sequencing platform. Class I and class II HLA loci were covered by the typing at four-digit resolution. The number of donors typed differed by locus, with about 629-630 for A, B, C, DRB1 and DQB1, approximately 500 for DQA1, approximately 570 for DPA1, and roughly 450 for DPB1. Five DR-DQ haplotypes were treated as single units for association and clustering because of strong linkage in the cohort. Among some 400 genotyped donors of the cohort, an average of around 240,000 unique TCR beta nucleotide sequences were sequenced per donor, around 20% of them non-productive.

After removal of 4 bases from V and 9 bases from J, the junction retains 9 bases not matched to a gene. CDR1 and CDR2 were assigned from the germline V gene as SGHRS and YFSETQ. The CDR3 has 16 amino acids, counting the end cysteine and phenylalanine. The kept DNA is CDR3 alone, 48 bases in frame from the first base. The library relied on the immunoSEQ multiplex PCR assay. For the multiplex PCR, a mixture combining 60 forward primers for TCR Vbeta segments and 13 reverse primers for TCR Jbeta segments was used. A multiplex PCR assay on genomic DNA amplified the CDR3 region of rearranged TCR beta genes. On the Illumina HiSeq System, the amplified TCR beta libraries were sequenced as 87-base-pair reads. In the source study's methods: Across the roughly 670 repertoires, a later analysis counted tens of millions of unique TCR beta chains, 9.5 million to 12 million of which were shared by at least two donors. Raw reads were error-corrected and collapsed into unique sequences with a nearest-neighbor algorithm that merged closely related sequences to remove PCR and sequencing errors. Alignment of CDR3 sequences to IMGT reference sequences was used to assign V, D and J gene segments. Each retained sequence needed at least a six-nucleotide match to both a V gene segment and a J gene segment. A rearrangement counted as productive if the CDR3 had no stop codons and remained in frame with V and J, and every other rearrangement counted as non-productive. Following IMGT convention, CDR3 was defined as the stretch from the second conserved V-encoded cysteine to the conserved J-encoded phenylalanine. Sequences without an unambiguous match to a single V gene segment were excluded from the earlier analysis of 500 to 700 of the donors. An earlier analysis of fewer than 650 of the donors classified V segments as functional when productive rearrangements were above 56.7% and as segregating when the standard deviation between donors was above 5%. To diagnose cytomegalovirus status from the catalog of TCR beta chain sequences, a statistical classification framework was built. In a later analysis, TCR nucleotide sequences were compared against IMGT/GENE-DB human TR gene sequences so that V and J genes could be assigned. The TCRdist pipeline was used in a later analysis to assign CDR3 sequences and most-parsimonious VDJ recombination scenarios. In a later analysis, each TCR beta chain was defined by its CDR3 amino acid sequence together with its V-gene family, and reads without a unique V-gene family were excluded. As a way to deal with suspected cross-contamination and a sequencing artifact, a later analysis dropped 500 to 700 nucleotide sequences that were highly shared and had low generation probability. In a later analysis, a clonal expansion index for each public chain was calculated from normalized within-repertoire ranks of inferred template counts. Generation probabilities in a later analysis came from a VDJ recombination model fitted to out-of-frame rearrangements, and those results were checked against IGoR. Hypergeometric tests were used in a later analysis to score TCR-TCR, TCR-HLA and TCR-CMV co-occurrence, with a repertoire-size bias correction applied to the TCR pairs. False discovery rates were estimated in a later analysis by permuting HLA or CMV assignments 20 times. In a later analysis, co-occurring TCRs were grouped using DBSCAN, and TCRdist sequence similarity was added for clustering within HLA-allele-positive subsets. Repertoires with fewer than 30,000 or more than 120,000 public chains were left out of co-occurrence clustering, as were four to six repertoires with anomalous nucleotide sharing. TCRdb took this table from immuneACCESS and kept in-frame rearrangements with V and J called. Such tables lack part of the clones; where checked against another copy, unresolved V genes explain under half of the gap, and the rest is unexplained. V and J calls and clone size are as listed in that table; D and trimming were resolved from the DNA. The sample table shows 65,000 to 80,000 clones, and around 79% are seen once. The ten top clones hold around 21% of the sample.

General conclusions and limits of the study: While some public TCRs were present in many individuals, most TCR sequences turned up only very rarely across donors. The only immune exposure information available for the cohort was CMV serostatus. A few of the identified cytomegalovirus-associated TCR beta chains were confirmed in vitro to be specific for cytomegalovirus antigens. In an earlier analysis of about 600 of the donors, most TCR beta V segments appeared in productive rearrangements about 87% or about 30% of the time, broadly matching IMGT annotations. Compared with the roughly 700-donor mean, donors in an Asian-associated ancestry cluster had fewer N-insertions in productive TCRs, according to a later genetic analysis. A group of highly shared sequence variants was considered likely to be a technical artifact of the sequencing pipeline. This cohort had only TCR beta chains sequenced, and the lack of alpha or paired-chain data limited which features could be detected. Specific HLA alleles were associated with 18,000 or so TCR beta sequences at a false discovery rate of 0.05 in a later analysis. Correlated functional status among segregating V segments might be attributable to linkage disequilibrium, but an unknown experimental factor could not be ruled out. According to a later analysis, most CMV-associated TCR beta chains appeared to be HLA-restricted, and the HLA associations seemed to be driven largely by CMV exposure. A later analysis found that TCR association rates varied across HLA loci, with DRB1 alleles showing the most associated TCRs and HLA-C alleles the fewest. In a later analysis, HLA-associated TCR beta chains showed more clonal expansion and lower generation probabilities than non-associated chains that were equally common. The classifier was reported to diagnose cytomegalovirus status with high specificity and sensitivity in both the original cohort and the validation cohort. A later genetic analysis associated a missense DCLRE1C variant with V-gene and J-gene trimming of TCR beta chains, and an independent cohort replicated the association. Because some donors lacked HLA typing at each locus, the association tests relied only on the typed subset. It was suggested by the authors that the approach could potentially be generalized to other disease states and immunological phenotypes. When HLA alleles, especially DR and DQ, strongly co-occurred, TCR associations were difficult to assign to individual alleles. Some IMGT-functional V segments, including TRBV6-2 and TRBV6-3, could not be distinguished by the 87-base-pair reads and were therefore excluded. A total of 150 to 200 TCR beta chains were listed by the study as associated with cytomegalovirus. Several of the top co-occurrence clusters appeared to be linked to parvovirus B19, influenza, CMV and Epstein-Barr virus, according to a later analysis. A further reported finding was that TCR beta sequences accurately predicted the HLA-A and HLA-B alleles for most subjects in the first cohort. Because counts were too low, roughly 17 rarely observed V segments, including chromosome 9 orphons, were left out of the earlier analysis of 587 of the donors. Sequencing depth was assumed to be roughly uniform across donors in the presence/absence analyses, though that assumption may not hold.

Regarding this clone: Its antigen remains unidentified. Per-nucleotide qualities are absent, and no much larger clonotype sits a single base away.

The cohort consisted of more than 650 healthy bone marrow donors. All cohort members were sampled while nominally healthy, although unrecorded immune exposures were likely present. The donor tested CMV seropositive, placing the donor among the 250 to 350 seropositive members of the cohort. Every donor gave a peripheral blood sample, and the peripheral blood mononuclear cells from that sample were used for TCR beta sequencing. Genomic DNA extraction from the blood cell samples was performed with the Qiagen DNeasy Blood Extraction Kit. This receptor was taken from a woman aged 40 to 50 in good health and CMV-seropositive. The sequencing input was PBMCs. Here the chain combines TRBV5-1 and TRBJ2-1, with TRBD2 matching 14 junction bases. The nucleotide sequence is given as TGCGCCAGCAGCCCGAGGACTAGCGGGGGGCAGAGTGAGCAGTTCTTC. The resulting protein is CASSPRTSGGQSEQFF.